The 24 T cell receptor beta chains below were found in one sample sequenced in a study of OX40 agonist ivuxolimab in advanced cancers. The table came from immunoSEQ multiplex PCR; TCRdb's copy has only in-frame clones and leaves some out. This sample carries 65,000 to 85,000 clones, about 88% of them seen once, and the ten largest clones take roughly 2.5%. The specimen comprised CD4+ or CD8+ T cells sorted from blood, sampled in a trial of the OX40 agonist ivuxolimab. The receptors originated from an adult with an advanced solid tumor such as melanoma, head and neck, liver or kidney cancer.

J is TRBJ1-4 and V is TRBV10-1, with a tentative D call TRBD1 (6 bases). Trimming shortened V by 5 bases and J by 8 bases, and 12 bases separated the two germline ends. The V gene's germline CDR1 is WNHNN and CDR2 SYGVQD (reference sequence). The CDR3 length is 13 residues. CDR3 in DNA: TGCGCCAGCAGTCCAGGGGACGGAGAAAAACTGTTTTTT. This sequence encodes CASSPGDGEKLFF.

This clone was detected only once. The chain carries TRBV7-2 and TRBJ1-2, with a weak D call TRBD1 (5 bases). CDR1 is SGHTA and CDR2 is FQGNSA in the germline V gene. This CDR3 comprises 13 residues. Deletions cut 1 base from V and 7 bases from J, with 10 bases between. The CDR3: CASSLVGPSGYTF. The CDR3 bases are TGTGCCAGCAGCTTAGTGGGACCCAGTGGCTACACCTTC.

The rearrangement joins TRBV6-1 to TRBJ2-7; tentatively, D is TRBD1 (6 bases). The length of the CDR3 is 16 residues. Germline-derived CDR1 and CDR2 are MNHNS and SASEGT. With 4 bases removed from V and 2 bases from J, the gap between germline ends came to 18 bases. CDR3 nucleotides: TGTGCCAGCAGTGTCGGGGCAGGGGCGGCAACCTACGAGCAGTACGTC. The encoded protein is CASSVGAGAATYEQYV.

This clone was seen a single time. The chain is built from TRBV5-1 and TRBJ2-7; 7 positions agree with TRBD1. V trimming: 4 bases; J trimming: 6 bases; junction bases outside the gene matches: 13. The germline V gene encodes CDR1 SGHRS and CDR2 YFSETQ. This CDR3 has 15 amino acids. The DNA for the CDR3 is TGCGCCAGCAGCGACGGGACAGCCGCCCTGAGCGAGCAGTACTTC. It is translated as CASSDGTAALSEQYF. Full variable domain (missing parts from reference TRBV5-1 and TRBJ2-7): KAGVTQTPRYLIKTRGQQVTLSCSPISGHRSVSWYQQTPGQGLQFLFEYFSETQRNKGNFPGRFSGRQFSNSRSEMNVSTLELGDSALYLCASSDGTAALSEQYFGPGTRLTVT.

The genes are TRBV21-1 and TRBJ1-1. TRBV21-1 has pseudogene status. The CDR3 is made up of 12 amino acids. CDR3 amino acids: CASSKVRGLAFF. The CDR3 DNA is TGTGCCAGCAGCAAAGTGAGGGGTTTAGCTTTCTTT.

This clone was counted a single time. The chain is built from TRBV4-1 and TRBJ2-7; tentative D call: TRBD2 (5 bases). This CDR3 contains 14 residues. Per the germline V gene, CDR1 is MGHRA and CDR2 is YSYEKL. Trimming pared 4 bases from V and 4 bases from J, leaving 14 bases between. The CDR3 reads CASSPVGRTYEQYF. CDR3 in DNA: TGCGCCAGCAGCCCAGTGGGCAGGACTTACGAGCAGTACTTC.

The rearrangement uses TRBV11-3 and TRBJ1-1; TRBD1 matches 7 bases. The CDR3 consists of 13 residues. Germline CDR1 reads SGHNT; CDR2 reads YENEEA. V lost 5 bases, J lost 6 bases, and 6 bases stayed unmatched. CDR3 sequence reads: CASSPNQGAEAFF. In DNA, the CDR3 is TGTGCCAGCAGCCCCAACCAGGGGGCTGAAGCTTTCTTT.

V gene TRBV9 combines with J gene TRBJ2-3; perhaps TRBD1 as D (6 bases). Germline CDR1 SGDLS, CDR2 YYNGEE. The CDR3 is 14 residues long. Trimming pared 7 bases from V and 2 bases from J, leaving 14 bases between. The CDR3 reads CASSTGQSTDTQYF. CDR3 sequence (DNA): TGTGCCAGCTCAACCGGACAGTCCACAGATACGCAGTATTTT.

This sequence joins TRBV7-2 and TRBJ1-2; no definite D call. The CDR3 covers 12 residues. Trimming cost V 5 bases and J 2 bases, with 6 bases left between them. Per the germline V gene, CDR1 is SGHTA and CDR2 is FQGNSA. CDR3: CASSAMNYGYTF. CDR3 DNA: TGTGCCAGCAGCGCAATGAACTATGGCTACACCTTC.

The CDR3 DNA reads as TGTGCCAGCAGCCCGGACAGTAGCACAGATACGCAGTATTTT. Protein sequence: CASSPDSSTDTQYF. The chain is built from TRBV5-4 and TRBJ2-3, with D perhaps TRBD1 (6 bases). Trimming took off 4 bases at V and 0 bases at J, with 9 bases between the two ends. Looked up from germline, CDR1 is SGHNT and CDR2 is YYREEE (reference sequence). This CDR3 is built from 14 residues.

The chain is built from TRBV5-1 and TRBJ2-7; D gene uncertain. Trimming cost V 0 bases and J 2 bases, with 9 bases left between them. The CDR3 covers 14 residues. The germline V gene has CDR1 SGHRS and CDR2 YFSETQ. The chain's CDR3 is CASSLGSTPYEQYF. CDR3 in DNA: TGCGCCAGCAGCTTGGGTTCAACTCCCTACGAGCAGTACTTC. The whole variable domain, filled in from reference TRBV5-1 and TRBJ2-7, reads KAGVTQTPRYLIKTRGQQVTLSCSPISGHRSVSWYQQTPGQGLQFLFEYFSETQRNKGNFPGRFSGRQFSNSRSEMNVSTLELGDSALYLCASSLGSTPYEQYFGPGTRLTVT.

The chain joins TRBV6-1 to TRBJ1-5, with D maybe TRBD1 (5 bases). Germline V gene data show CDR1 as MNHNS and CDR2 as SASEGT. This CDR3 is built from 17 residues. The ends were cut back, 2 bases at V and 1 base at J, with 15 bases in the middle. The CDR3 here is CASSEFGWGDSNQPQHF. The CDR3 DNA follows: TGTGCCAGCAGTGAATTTGGATGGGGGGACAGCAATCAGCCCCAGCATTTT.

This chain connects TRBV5-6 to TRBJ2-5, with unresolved D. This CDR3 has 16 residues. Germline V gene data show CDR1 as SGHDT and CDR2 as YYEEEE. V was trimmed by 0 bases and J by 3 bases, leaving 15 bases between them. CDR3 DNA: TGTGCCAGCAGCTTGGGCCCCCCCTCACCCAAAGAGACCCAGTACTTC. Amino acid sequence: CASSLGPPSPKETQYF.

J is TRBJ1-6 and V is TRBV27; 7 positions agree with TRBD1. The CDR3 length is 14 residues. The germline V gene encodes CDR1 MNHEY and CDR2 SMNVEV (reference sequence). The V gene end was trimmed by 6 bases and the J gene end by 9 bases; junction bases not matched to a gene: 8. The CDR3 sequence: CASSNRGFSSPLHF. In nucleotides, the CDR3 is TGTGCCAGCAGCAACAGGGGATTCAGTTCACCCCTCCACTTT.

This clone occurred once. This sequence joins TRBV10-3 and TRBJ2-3; the match to TRBD2 covers 8 bases. Per the germline V gene, CDR1 is ENHRY and CDR2 is SYGVKD. The ends lost 0 bases at V and 5 bases at J; junction bases unmatched: 4. The CDR3 consists of 15 residues. CDR3 sequence (DNA): TGTGCCATCAGTGAGTCCAGCGGGGGAGAAGATACGCAGTATTTT. It yields the protein CAISESSGGEDTQYF.

CDR3 bases: TGTGCCAGCAGCTCTCAAATGGATTCACCCCTCCACTTT. Protein: CASSSQMDSPLHF. The chain carries TRBV7-3 and TRBJ1-6; no reliable D call. Per germline, CDR1 SGHTA and CDR2 FQGTGA. Trimming pared 4 bases from V and 8 bases from J, leaving 9 bases between. The CDR3 extends over 13 amino acids.

The J gene is TRBJ1-1, the V gene TRBV7-2; D is unclear. The CDR3 spans 17 residues. Trimming took 3 bases from V and 0 from J, leaving 17 bases between them. From germline, CDR1 is SGHTA and CDR2 FQGNSA. CDR3 nucleotides: TGTGCCAGCAGCTTTTCCCGCCGCCAGTTTGTGAACACTGAAGCTTTCTTT. Protein product: CASSFSRRQFVNTEAFF.

The chain joins TRBV9 to TRBJ1-5; tentative D call: TRBD1 (6 bases). This CDR3 is 14 amino acids long. Trimming left V 3 bases short and J 3 bases short, with 10 bases between. CDR1 and CDR2 (germline): SGDLS, YYNGEE. CDR3 sequence reads: CASSATGNNQPQHF. The CDR3 DNA is TGTGCCAGCAGCGCTACAGGGAACAATCAGCCCCAGCATTTT. Based on the CDR3 plus reference TRBV9 and TRBJ1-5, the full variable domain is DSGVTQTPKHLITATGQRVTLRCSPRSGDLSVYWYQQSLDQGLQFLIQYYNGEERAKGNILERFSAQQFPDLHSELNLSSLELGDSALYFCASSATGNNQPQHFGDGTRLSIL.

This clone was found a few times. The gene calls are TRBV6-5 and TRBJ2-5; 8 bases are a match to TRBD1. The CDR3 runs 14 residues. J lost 5 bases, V lost 5 bases, and 7 bases had no gene match. CDR1 MNHEY and CDR2 SVGAGI come from the germline V gene. The CDR3 DNA sequence: TGTGCCAGCAGTCCCCCCCAGGGGGCGGAGACCCAGTACTTC. Translated, it gives CASSPPQGAETQYF.

This clone was observed a single time. This chain links TRBV4-1 with TRBJ1-2, with D possibly being TRBD1 (5 bases). The CDR3 is 14 amino acids. Looked up from germline, CDR1 is MGHRA and CDR2 is YSYEKL. The V and J ends lost 2 bases and 5 bases respectively, with 12 bases between them. The CDR3 loop reads CASSQLTDKYGYTF. The CDR3 DNA sequence: TGCGCCAGCAGCCAATTGACAGACAAATATGGCTACACCTTC.

The chain has TRBV11-2 and TRBJ2-1; 10 positions agree with TRBD2. The trim removed 3 bases at V and 9 bases at J, leaving 11 bases unmatched. Per the germline V gene, CDR1 is SGHAT and CDR2 is FQNNGV. The CDR3 spans 16 residues. This CDR3 is CASSFLAGAYSVEQFF. As DNA, the CDR3 is TGTGCCAGCAGCTTCCTAGCGGGGGCCTATTCGGTTGAGCAGTTCTTC.

There are a few counts of this clone. The chain is built from TRBV7-2 and TRBJ2-5; TRBD1 might be the D (5 bases). V was trimmed by 4 bases and J by 1 base, leaving 13 bases between them. CDR3 size: 15 residues. CDR1 and CDR2 (germline): SGHTA, FQGNSA. The CDR3 is CASSSRRQIQETQYF. The CDR3 nucleotides are TGTGCCAGCAGCTCCCGAAGACAGATCCAAGAGACCCAGTACTTC.

The J gene is TRBJ1-1, the V gene TRBV5-1, with 7 bases matching TRBD1. Unmatched junction bases numbered 4, after V lost 3 bases and J lost 2 bases. Germline CDR1 reads SGHRS; CDR2 reads YFSETQ. This CDR3 contains 14 residues. CDR3 region: CASSSQGINTEAFF. CDR3 DNA sequence: TGCGCCAGCAGCTCACAGGGGATAAACACTGAAGCTTTCTTT.

This chain uses TRBV7-2 with TRBJ2-3; D call uncertain. Trimming took 3 bases from V and 2 from J, leaving 6 bases between them. The CDR3 covers 13 residues. Per the germline V gene, CDR1 is SGHTA and CDR2 is FQGNSA. The CDR3 DNA reads as TGTGCCAGCAGCTTCCCCACCACAGATACGCAGTATTTT. Amino acid sequence: CASSFPTTDTQYF. The full variable domain, rest sourced from reference TRBV7-2 and TRBJ2-3, is GAGVSQSPSNKVTEKGKDVELRCDPISGHTALYWYRQSLGQGLEFLIYFQGNSAPDKSGLPSDRFSAERTGGSVSTLTIQRTQQEDSAVYLCASSFPTTDTQYFGPGTRLTVL.